This entry concerns a single TCR beta chain. Its specificity is unknown. The sample belongs to a study of identical twins. Notes on the study in general: Reduced insertions were recorded for abundant cord blood beta clonotypes, with no such pattern in memory repertoires. Conclusions were drawn cross-sectionally by statistical analysis, without following the same donors.

TCRdb called the 5' RACE reads again in MiXCR, with one record for every CDR3 protein. The repertoire holds approximately 890,000 distinct CDR3 sequences, with roughly an eighth as singletons. Looked up from germline, CDR1 is SGHAT and CDR2 is FQDESV (reference sequence). The length of the CDR3 is 13 residues. Deletions cut 1 base from V and 5 bases from J, with 7 bases between. This same sample was also taken into another study, of yellow fever vaccine responses in identical twins.

The specimen was PBMCs. The gene calls are TRBV11-1 and TRBJ2-3; no clear D gene. The receptor's source is a woman aged 18-29 years in good health. The chain's CDR3 is CASSLGPVDTQYF. Written as DNA, the CDR3 is TGTGCCAGCAGCTTAGGTCCCGTAGATACGCAGTATTTT.